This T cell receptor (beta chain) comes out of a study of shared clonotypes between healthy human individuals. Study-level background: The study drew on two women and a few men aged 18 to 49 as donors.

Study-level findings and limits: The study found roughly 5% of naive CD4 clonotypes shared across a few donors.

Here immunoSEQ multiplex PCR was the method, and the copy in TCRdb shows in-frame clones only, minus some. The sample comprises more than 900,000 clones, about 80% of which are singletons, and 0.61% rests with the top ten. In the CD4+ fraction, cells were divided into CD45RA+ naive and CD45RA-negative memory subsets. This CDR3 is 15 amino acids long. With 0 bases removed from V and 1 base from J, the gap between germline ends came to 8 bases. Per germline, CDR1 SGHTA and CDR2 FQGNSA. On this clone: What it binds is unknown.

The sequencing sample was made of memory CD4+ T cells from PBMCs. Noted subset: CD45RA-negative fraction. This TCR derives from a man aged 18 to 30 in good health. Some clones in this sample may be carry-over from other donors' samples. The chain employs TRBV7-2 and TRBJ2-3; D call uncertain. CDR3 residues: CASSLAPQRTDTQYF. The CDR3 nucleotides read TGTGCCAGCAGCTTAGCTCCACAGCGCACAGATACGCAGTATTTT.